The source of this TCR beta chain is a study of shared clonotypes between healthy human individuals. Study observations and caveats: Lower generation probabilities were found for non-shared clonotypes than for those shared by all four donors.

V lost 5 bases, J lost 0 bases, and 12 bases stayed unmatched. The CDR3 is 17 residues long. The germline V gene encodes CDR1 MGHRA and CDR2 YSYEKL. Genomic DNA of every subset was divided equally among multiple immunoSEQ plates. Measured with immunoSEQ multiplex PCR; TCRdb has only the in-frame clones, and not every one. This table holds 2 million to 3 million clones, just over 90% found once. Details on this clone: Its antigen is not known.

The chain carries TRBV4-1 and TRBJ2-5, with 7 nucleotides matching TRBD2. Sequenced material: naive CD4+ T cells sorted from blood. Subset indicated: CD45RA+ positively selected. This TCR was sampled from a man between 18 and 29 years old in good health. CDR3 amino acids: CASSEGRGSGYQETQYF. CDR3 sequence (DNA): TGCGCCAGCAGCGAAGGGAGGGGATCCGGGTACCAAGAGACCCAGTACTTC.